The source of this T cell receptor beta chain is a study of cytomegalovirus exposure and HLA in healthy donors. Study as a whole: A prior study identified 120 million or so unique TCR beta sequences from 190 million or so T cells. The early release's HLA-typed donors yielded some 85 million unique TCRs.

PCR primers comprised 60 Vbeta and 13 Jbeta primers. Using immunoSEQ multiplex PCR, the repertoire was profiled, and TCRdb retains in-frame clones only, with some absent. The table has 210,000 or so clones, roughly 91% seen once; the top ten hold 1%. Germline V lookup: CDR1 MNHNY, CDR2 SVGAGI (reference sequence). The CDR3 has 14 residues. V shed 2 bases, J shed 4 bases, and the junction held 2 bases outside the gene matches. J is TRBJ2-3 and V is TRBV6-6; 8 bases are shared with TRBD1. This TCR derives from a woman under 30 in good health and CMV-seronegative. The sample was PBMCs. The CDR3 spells CASSYRTGPDTQYF. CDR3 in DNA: TGTGCCAGCAGTTACCGGACAGGGCCAGATACGCAGTATTTT.